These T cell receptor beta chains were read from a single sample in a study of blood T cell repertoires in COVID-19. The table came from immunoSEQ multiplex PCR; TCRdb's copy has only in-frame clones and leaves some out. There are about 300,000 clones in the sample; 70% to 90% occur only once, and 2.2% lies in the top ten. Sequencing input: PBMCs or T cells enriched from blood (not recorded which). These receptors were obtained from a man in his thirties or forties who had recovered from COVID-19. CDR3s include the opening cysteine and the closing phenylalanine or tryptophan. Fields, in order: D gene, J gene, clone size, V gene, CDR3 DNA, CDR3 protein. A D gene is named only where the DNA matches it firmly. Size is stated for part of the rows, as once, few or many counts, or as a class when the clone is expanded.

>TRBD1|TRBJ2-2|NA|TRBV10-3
TGTGCCACCAGGAGGGGGACAGGGTCAACCGGGGAGCTGTTTTTT
CATRRGTGSTGELFF
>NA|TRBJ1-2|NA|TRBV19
TGTGCCAGTAGTATGGCCTTCGGACAAATGGGGCATGGCTACACCTTC
CASSMAFGQMGHGYTF
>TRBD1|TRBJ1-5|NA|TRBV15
TGTGCCACCAGCAGAGGCCAGGGGACAGTATCCAATCAGCCCCAGCATTTT
CATSRGQGTVSNQPQHF
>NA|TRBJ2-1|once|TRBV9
TGTGCCAGCAGCGTAGGCGATGAGCAGTTCTTC
CASSVGDEQFF
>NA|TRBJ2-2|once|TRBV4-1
TGCGCCAGCAGCTCTGTGGGGGGTGCGGCCGGGGAGCTGTTTTTT
CASSSVGGAAGELFF
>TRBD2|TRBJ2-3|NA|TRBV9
TGTGCCAGCAGCTTTATCGGACTAGCGGGGATCACAGATACGCAGTATTTT
CASSFIGLAGITDTQYF
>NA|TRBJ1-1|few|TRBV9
TGTGCCAGCAGCTTTCGTGACAGGCCTATGAACACTGAAGCTTTCTTT
CASSFRDRPMNTEAFF
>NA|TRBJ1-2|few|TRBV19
TGTGCCAGTAGTATCGTGGTATTGGGGGAGGACTATGGCTACACCTTC
CASSIVVLGEDYGYTF
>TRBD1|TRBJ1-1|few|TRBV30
TGTGCCTGGGGTCGCCCGGGACAGGGGGAAGCTTTCTTT
CAWGRPGQGEAFF
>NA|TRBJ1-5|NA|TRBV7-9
TGTGCCAGCAGCCCGACCCCGCCAGGGGCGATTAGCAATCAGCCCCAGCATTTT
CASSPTPPGAISNQPQHF
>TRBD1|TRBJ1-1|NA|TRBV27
TGTGCCAGCAGTTTCCGACAGGGGAGGACTGAAGCTTTCTTT
CASSFRQGRTEAFF
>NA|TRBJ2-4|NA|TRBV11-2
TGTGCCAGCGGAGGGACCAAAAACATTCAGTACTTC
CASGGTKNIQYF
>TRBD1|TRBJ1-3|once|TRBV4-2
TGTGCCAGCAGCCGAGACAGGGCCTCTGGAAACACCATATATTTT
CASSRDRASGNTIYF
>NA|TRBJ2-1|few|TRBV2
TGTGCCAGCAGTGAAGCTCACAGAAAATACAATGAGCAGTTCTTC
CASSEAHRKYNEQFF
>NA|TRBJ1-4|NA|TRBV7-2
TGTGCCAGCAGCTTGAGCAGGGCTGAAAAACTGTTTTTT
CASSLSRAEKLFF
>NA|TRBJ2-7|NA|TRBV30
TGTGCCTGGAATATATCACCCAGCGGCGAGCAGTACTTC
CAWNISPSGEQYF
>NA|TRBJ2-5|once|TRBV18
TGTGCCAGCTCACCAACTAGCGAGGGGGGCTTCGAGACCCAGTACTTC
CASSPTSEGGFETQYF
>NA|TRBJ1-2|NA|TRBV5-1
TGCGCCAGCAGCTTGGTGCGGGGAGAGTTGAGCTACACCTTC
CASSLVRGELSYTF
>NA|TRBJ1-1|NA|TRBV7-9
TGTGCCAGCAGCTTTTCAAAAAACACTGAAGCTTTCTTT
CASSFSKNTEAFF
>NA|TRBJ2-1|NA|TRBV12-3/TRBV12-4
TGTGCCAGCAGTTCCCCGCTTAGTGAGCAGTTCTTC
CASSSPLSEQFF
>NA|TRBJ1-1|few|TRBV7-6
TGTGCCAGCAGCCCTACCGCCGGGGTCTGGACTGAAGCTTTCTTT
CASSPTAGVWTEAFF
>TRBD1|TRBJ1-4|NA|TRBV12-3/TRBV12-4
TGTGCCAGCAACAGGGGATCTAATGAAAAACTGTTTTTT
CASNRGSNEKLFF
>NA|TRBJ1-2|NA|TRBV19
TGTGCCAGTAGCCCAACGAGAGCCTACTATGGCTACACCTTC
CASSPTRAYYGYTF
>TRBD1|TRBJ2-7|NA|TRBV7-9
TGTGCCAGCAGCTTAACAGGGGTGCACGAGCAGTACTTC
CASSLTGVHEQYF
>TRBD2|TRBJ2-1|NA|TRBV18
TGTGCCAGCTCACTGGGACTAGGGGACAATGAGCAGTTCTTC
CASSLGLGDNEQFF
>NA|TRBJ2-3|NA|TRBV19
TGTGCCAGTGGCCGTATGGAGGGCGGCACAGATACGCAGTATTTT
CASGRMEGGTDTQYF
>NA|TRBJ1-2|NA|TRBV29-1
TGCAGCGTTGAGGGTTTGGAGGGTGGAACCTTC
CSVEGLEGGTF
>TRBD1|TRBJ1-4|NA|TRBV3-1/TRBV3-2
TGTGCCAGCAGCCCCCGCTCCGACAGGGGGAGTGAAAAACTGTTTTTT
CASSPRSDRGSEKLFF
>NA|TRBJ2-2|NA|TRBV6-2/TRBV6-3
TGTGCCAGCAGTTACCGGGCAGGGGCGACCGGGGAGCTGTTTTTT
CASSYRAGATGELFF
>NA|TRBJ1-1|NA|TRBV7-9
TGTGCCAGCAGCCCACGGTGGAGGAGGAACACTGAAGCTTTCTTT
CASSPRWRRNTEAFF
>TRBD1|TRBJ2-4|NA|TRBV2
TGTGCCAGCAGTTGGGGACAGGGGGGCAAAAACATTCAGTACTTC
CASSWGQGGKNIQYF
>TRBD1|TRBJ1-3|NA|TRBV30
TGTGCCTGGAGTGTAAAAGGGGGCAACGGAAACACCATATATTTT
CAWSVKGGNGNTIYF